The source of this TCR beta chain is a study of blood T cell repertoires in COVID-19. Study context: The United States, Italy and Spain provided the acute and convalescent COVID-19 samples. Sample material is recorded as cDNA or gDNA derived from T cells, B-cell-depleted T cells, or PBMCs.

The assay was immunoSEQ multiplex PCR, and TCRdb's table has in-frame clones only and misses some. In the table there are over 200,000 clones, 75% to 90% of which are singletons. The junction had 9 bases not matched to a gene; V was cut back by 5 bases and J by 9 bases. From germline, CDR1 is LNHDA and CDR2 SQIVND (reference sequence). The CDR3 covers 15 residues. Sequenced input: peripheral blood. V gene TRBV19 combines with J gene TRBJ1-6, with 8 bases identical to TRBD1. The clonotype comes from a human donor in a cohort sampled during active COVID-19. The CDR3 nucleotides read TGTGCCAGTAGTCGGACAGGGCCTATAAGTTCACCCCTCCACTTT. Residues: CASSRTGPISSPLHF.